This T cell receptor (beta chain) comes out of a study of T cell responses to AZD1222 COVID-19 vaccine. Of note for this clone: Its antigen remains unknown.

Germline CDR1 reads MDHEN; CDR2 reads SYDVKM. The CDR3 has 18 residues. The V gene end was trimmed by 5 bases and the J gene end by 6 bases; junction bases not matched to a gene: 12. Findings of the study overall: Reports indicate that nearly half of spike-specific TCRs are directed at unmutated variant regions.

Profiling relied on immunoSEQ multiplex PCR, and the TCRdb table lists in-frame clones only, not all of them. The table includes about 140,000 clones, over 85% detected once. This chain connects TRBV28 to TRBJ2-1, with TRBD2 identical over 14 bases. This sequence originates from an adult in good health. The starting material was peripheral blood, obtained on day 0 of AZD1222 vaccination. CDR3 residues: CASSPPGLAGVRPNEQFF. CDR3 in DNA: TGTGCCAGCAGTCCCCCGGGACTAGCGGGAGTTCGCCCCAATGAGCAGTTCTTC.